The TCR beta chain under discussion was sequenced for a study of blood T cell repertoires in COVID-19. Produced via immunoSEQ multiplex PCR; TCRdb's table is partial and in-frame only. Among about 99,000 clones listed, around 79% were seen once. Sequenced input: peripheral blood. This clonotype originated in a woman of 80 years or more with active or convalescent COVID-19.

For the CDR3, the DNA is TGTGCCAGCAGCTCAACAGGCTCCAGGGGTCAGCCCCAGCATTTT. Translated, it gives CASSSTGSRGQPQHF. The chain uses TRBV6-2 or TRBV6-3 and TRBJ1-5; D perhaps matches TRBD1 (6 bases). With 6 bases removed from V and 6 bases from J, the gap between germline ends came to 18 bases. This CDR3 is 15 amino acids long. The germline CDR1 and CDR2 sequences are MNHEY and SVGEGT.